Listed here are 27 T cell receptor beta chains from one sample, sequenced in a study of cytomegalovirus exposure and HLA in healthy donors. TCRdb's copy holds only in-frame clones and misses some; the assay was immunoSEQ multiplex PCR. This table holds some 140,000 clones, 80% to 90% found once. Sequencing was done on a sample of PBMCs. These receptors were collected from a man between 18 and 29 years old in good health and CMV-seropositive.

The chain has TRBV2 and TRBJ1-1; D is perhaps TRBD1 (5 bases). CDR1 and CDR2 (germline): SNHLY, FYNNEI. There are 15 residues in the CDR3. Trimming pared 2 bases from V and 2 bases from J, leaving 12 bases between. The CDR3 sequence: CASSELAGPNTEAFF. The CDR3, as DNA: TGTGCCAGCAGTGAATTAGCAGGGCCTAACACTGAAGCTTTCTTT.

This clone was observed a few times. This sequence joins TRBV6-5 and TRBJ2-7; 7 bases are shared with TRBD2. The CDR3 length is 12 residues. Germline V gives CDR1 MNHEY, CDR2 SVGAGI. Trimming removed 6 bases from V and 1 base from J; junction bases left unmatched: 0. This CDR3 reads CASRGGSYEQYF. The CDR3 nucleotides are TGTGCCAGCAGGGGGGGGTCCTACGAGCAGTACTTC.

The rearrangement links TRBV5-1 to TRBJ2-3; TRBD2 aligns across 7 bases. The V and J ends lost 0 bases and 2 bases, in that order; junction bases with no gene match: 6. The CDR3 runs 16 residues. The germline gives CDR1 SGHRS, CDR2 YFSETQ. The CDR3 loop is CASSLVSGTITDTQYF. The CDR3 region has the DNA TGCGCCAGCAGCTTGGTTTCGGGGACTATCACAGATACGCAGTATTTT.

The rearrangement joins TRBV7-3 to TRBJ2-3; TRBD2 aligns across 12 bases. The CDR3 runs 18 residues. The germline CDR1 and CDR2 sequences are SGHTA and FQGTGA. With V trimmed by 5 bases and J by 0 bases, 9 bases remained unmatched. The CDR3 DNA is TGTGCCAGCAGCCCAGGGACTAGCGGGTCCTTTAGCACAGATACGCAGTATTTT. Its translation: CASSPGTSGSFSTDTQYF.

The chain employs TRBV19 and TRBJ2-7, with TRBD1 identical over 10 bases. From germline, CDR1 is LNHDA and CDR2 SQIVND (reference sequence). V gave up 5 bases and J gave up 4 bases; unmatched junction bases: 5. This CDR3 spans 14 amino acids. Written as DNA, the CDR3 is TGTGCCAGTAGTGATCGGGACAGGGGTTACGAGCAGTACTTC. Encoded protein: CASSDRDRGYEQYF.

This chain links TRBV30 with TRBJ1-4, with a weak D call TRBD1 (6 bases). This CDR3 has 11 residues. Germline-derived CDR1 and CDR2 are GTSNPN and SVGIG (reference sequence). With 1 base removed from V and 12 bases from J, the gap between germline ends came to 9 bases. CDR3 residues: CAWSGQEELFF. The CDR3 coding sequence is TGTGCCTGGAGTGGACAGGAAGAACTGTTTTTT.

The chain uses TRBV9 and TRBJ2-7; tentatively, D is TRBD2 (6 bases). Germline values: CDR1 SGDLS, CDR2 YYNGEE. Trimming shortened V by 0 bases and J by 5 bases, and 12 bases separated the two germline ends. The CDR3 is made up of 14 amino acids. CDR3 nucleotide sequence: TGTGCCAGCAGCGTAGGGGTCGGGGGAGACGAGCAGTACTTC. It specifies CASSVGVGGDEQYF.

This clone was seen repeatedly, ten times or more. The V gene is TRBV6-5, the J gene TRBJ2-7, with no clear D. This CDR3 spans 14 amino acids. With 6 bases removed from V and 5 bases from J, the gap between germline ends came to 17 bases. In germline, CDR1 is MNHEY, CDR2 SVGAGI. Written as DNA, the CDR3 is TGTGCCAGCAGCTACAGACTCCGCCGGGACGAGCAGTACTTC. This gives the protein CASSYRLRRDEQYF.

This chain links TRBV9 with TRBJ1-1; 12 bases fit TRBD1. The CDR3 extends over 16 amino acids. Germline V gene data show CDR1 as SGDLS and CDR2 as YYNGEE. Germline trimming cut 2 bases from V and 4 bases from J; bases unmatched to any gene: 6. DNA of the CDR3: TGTGCCAGCAGCGTCCGGGACAGGGGGCCTGGCACTGAAGCTTTCTTT. As protein: CASSVRDRGPGTEAFF.

This sequence joins TRBV6-5 and TRBJ1-1; 7 bases agree with TRBD1. Germline assignment: CDR1 MNHEY and CDR2 SVGAGI. The CDR3 spans 16 residues. V lost 0 bases, J lost 5 bases, and 9 bases stayed unmatched. Written as DNA, the CDR3 is TGTGCCAGCAGTTACTCGACGATTACAGGGGAGACTGAAGCTTTCTTT. Translating gives CASSYSTITGETEAFF.

V and J are TRBV6-6 and TRBJ2-3, with 8 bases identical to TRBD1. CDR1 MNHNY and CDR2 SVGAGI come from the germline V gene (reference sequence). After removal of 4 bases from V and 2 bases from J, the junction contained 2 bases not matched to a gene. CDR3 length: 14 residues. The CDR3 sequence: CASSWTGPTDTQYF. DNA of the CDR3: TGTGCCAGCAGTTGGACAGGGCCCACAGATACGCAGTATTTT.

The chain carries TRBV2 and TRBJ2-2; D might be TRBD2 (6 bases). V was pared by 10 bases and J by 2 bases, with 14 bases between. The CDR3 extends over 14 amino acids. CDR1 and CDR2 from the germline V gene are SNHLY and FYNNEI. The CDR3 loop reads CATRDFLNTGELFF. The CDR3 nucleotides are TGTGCCACCCGGGACTTTTTAAACACCGGGGAGCTGTTTTTT.

The DNA for the CDR3 is TGTGCCAGCAGTTACGAGGCAGCCTCGGAAGCTTTCTTT. Protein: CASSYEAASEAFF. The V gene is TRBV6-5, the J gene TRBJ1-1; D unclear. V was shortened by 2 bases and J by 8 bases, with 12 bases between the two germline ends. Germline V gives CDR1 MNHEY, CDR2 SVGAGI. The length of the CDR3 is 13 residues.

This clone is a singleton in its sample. The CDR3 sequence: CASSEGAFGQETQYF. In DNA form, the CDR3 reads TGTGCCAGTAGCGAGGGGGCCTTTGGCCAAGAGACCCAGTACTTC. This chain connects TRBV19 to TRBJ2-5; 7 bases are shared with TRBD1. V gave up 6 bases and J gave up 1 base; unmatched junction bases: 8. This CDR3 region has 15 residues. Germline loops: CDR1 LNHDA, CDR2 SQIVND (reference sequence).

This sequence joins TRBV7-6 and TRBJ1-3; D might be TRBD1 (5 bases). Germline CDR1 and CDR2: SGHVS and FNYEAQ. The CDR3 consists of 16 residues. V lost 1 base and J 5 bases, leaving 15 bases between the germline ends. The CDR3 DNA reads as TGTGCCAGCAGCTTAGGATACGGACATGAGAGAAACACCATATATTTT. Translated: CASSLGYGHERNTIYF.

In DNA form, the CDR3 reads TGTGCCATCAGTGGGGCGGGTTGGGGCTCTGGAAACACCATATATTTT. Its protein is CAISGAGWGSGNTIYF. The genes are TRBV10-3 and TRBJ1-3; D is unresolved. CDR3 length: 16 residues. The V gene lost 4 bases and the J gene lost 0 bases, with 13 bases spanning the gap. Germline CDR1 ENHRY, CDR2 SYGVKD.

The CDR3 sequence: CASSFGQGAGAFF. The CDR3 DNA sequence: TGTGCCAGCAGTTTCGGGCAGGGGGCAGGAGCTTTCTTT. This chain joins TRBV27 and TRBJ1-1; TRBD1 agrees at 8 bases. CDR3 size: 13 residues. In germline, CDR1 is MNHEY, CDR2 SMNVEV (reference sequence). With 3 bases clipped from V and 10 bases from J, the junction kept 7 bases outside the gene matches.

The chain couples TRBV19 to TRBJ2-7; 13 nucleotides align to TRBD2. This CDR3 spans 15 amino acids. The germline V gene encodes CDR1 LNHDA and CDR2 SQIVND (reference sequence). J gave up 7 bases and V 5 bases, and 8 bases lay outside the gene matches. CDR3 sequence: CASSPRTSGSGEQYF. In nucleotides, the CDR3 is TGTGCCAGTAGTCCCCGGACTAGCGGGAGTGGGGAGCAGTACTTC.

The V gene is TRBV4-2, the J gene TRBJ2-3, with 8 bases identical to TRBD2. V lost 4 bases and J lost 2; bases outside the gene matches: 8. Germline V CDR1 and CDR2: LGHNA, YNFKEQ. CDR3 length: 16 amino acids. The CDR3 DNA follows: TGTGCCAGCAGCCCCCTCGTACTAGCGGACACAGATACGCAGTATTTT. Residues: CASSPLVLADTDTQYF.

The chain employs TRBV5-1 and TRBJ2-3, with D maybe TRBD2 (6 bases). Trimming took 5 bases from V and 1 from J, leaving 14 bases between them. Germline CDR1 is SGHRS and CDR2 is YFSETQ. The CDR3 runs 15 residues. CDR3 protein: CASRRAGGGTDTQYF. CDR3 nucleotides: TGCGCCAGCAGACGGGCCGGAGGGGGCACAGATACGCAGTATTTT.

The genes are TRBV6-5 and TRBJ2-5; TRBD2 matches at 8 bases. Per germline, CDR1 MNHEY and CDR2 SVGAGI. After removal of 4 bases from V and 5 bases from J, the junction contained 12 bases not matched to a gene. There are 16 residues in the CDR3. The CDR3 bases are TGTGCCAGCAGTTCAGGAGCGGGGGAGGTAACGGAGACCCAGTACTTC. Translation gives CASSSGAGEVTETQYF.

This chain links TRBV13 with TRBJ2-5, with 10 bases matching TRBD2. After removal of 5 bases from V and 5 bases from J, the junction contained 8 bases not matched to a gene. Germline CDR1 reads PRHDT; CDR2 reads FYEKMQ (reference sequence). This CDR3 is built from 15 residues. The CDR3 sequence: CASSRPAGGLETQYF. The DNA of the CDR3 is TGTGCCAGCAGCCGACCAGCGGGGGGGTTGGAGACCCAGTACTTC.

The rearrangement links TRBV29-1 to TRBJ2-2, with D uncertain. The CDR3 length is 13 residues. Germline CDR1 SQVTM, CDR2 ANQGSEA. The germline V and J ends were trimmed by 4 bases and 6 bases, with 12 bases remaining between them. The CDR3 nucleotides are TGCAGCGTTGGGCTATCAGAGGCCGGGGAGCTGTTTTTT. Translated: CSVGLSEAGELFF.

V usage is TRBV6-1 and J usage is TRBJ1-5; 7 bases align to TRBD1. Per germline, CDR1 MNHNS and CDR2 SASEGT. This CDR3 is 14 amino acids long. V was pared by 4 bases and J by 5 bases, with 5 bases of the junction left unmatched. The CDR3 DNA follows: TGTGCCAGCAGTGCGGGGGACAGTTATCAGCCCCAGCATTTT. It translates to CASSAGDSYQPQHF.

The chain couples TRBV25-1 to TRBJ2-3, with 8 positions matching TRBD1. The CDR3 is made up of 14 amino acids. The V gene's germline CDR1 is MGHDK and CDR2 SYGVNS. With 6 bases clipped from V and 3 bases from J, the junction kept 5 bases outside the gene matches. CDR3 DNA sequence: TGTGCCAGCAGAATGACAGGGGAAACAGATACGCAGTATTTT. Protein product: CASRMTGETDTQYF.

V usage is TRBV7-9 and J usage is TRBJ2-7; maybe TRBD2 (7 bases). This CDR3 has 14 residues. Trimming took 0 bases from V and 2 from J, leaving 8 bases between them. The V gene's germline CDR1 is SEHNR and CDR2 FQNEAQ (reference sequence). The DNA of the CDR3 is TGTGCCAGCAGCTTAGCGGGGGGGCCCTACGAGCAGTACTTC. Protein: CASSLAGGPYEQYF.

The chain uses TRBV29-1 and TRBJ2-7, with D possibly being TRBD2 (6 bases). Germline values: CDR1 SQVTM, CDR2 ANQGSEA. This CDR3 comprises 15 residues. V lost 4 bases to trimming and J lost 6 bases, with 22 bases between them. CDR3 sequence: CSVVELRALGGEQYF. The DNA for the CDR3 is TGCAGCGTTGTAGAGTTGCGGGCGCTCGGGGGCGAGCAGTACTTC.